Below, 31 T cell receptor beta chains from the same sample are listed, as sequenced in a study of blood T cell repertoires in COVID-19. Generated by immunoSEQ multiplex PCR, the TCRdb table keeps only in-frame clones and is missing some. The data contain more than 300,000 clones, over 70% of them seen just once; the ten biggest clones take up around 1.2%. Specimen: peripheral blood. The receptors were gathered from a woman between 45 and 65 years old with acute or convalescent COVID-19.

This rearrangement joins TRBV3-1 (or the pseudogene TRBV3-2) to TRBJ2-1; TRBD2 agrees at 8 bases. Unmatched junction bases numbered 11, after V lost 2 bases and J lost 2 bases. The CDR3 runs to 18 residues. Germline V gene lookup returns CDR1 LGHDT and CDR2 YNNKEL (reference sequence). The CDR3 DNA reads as TGTGCCAGCAGCCAACGACCGGGAGGACTAGCAGCCTACAATGAGCAGTTCTTC. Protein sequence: CASSQRPGGLAAYNEQFF.

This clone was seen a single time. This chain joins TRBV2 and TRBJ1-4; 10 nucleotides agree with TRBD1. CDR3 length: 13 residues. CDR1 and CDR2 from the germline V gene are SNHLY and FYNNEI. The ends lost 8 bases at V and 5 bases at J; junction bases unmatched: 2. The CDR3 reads CASQDRGNEKLFF. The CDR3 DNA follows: TGTGCCAGCCAGGACAGGGGGAATGAAAAACTGTTTTTT.

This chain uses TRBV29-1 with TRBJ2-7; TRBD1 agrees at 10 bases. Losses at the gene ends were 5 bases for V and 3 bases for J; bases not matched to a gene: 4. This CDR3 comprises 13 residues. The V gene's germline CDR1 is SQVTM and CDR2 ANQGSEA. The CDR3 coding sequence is TGCAGCGTTAGGCGGGACAGGGGCTACGAGCAGTACTTC. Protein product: CSVRRDRGYEQYF.

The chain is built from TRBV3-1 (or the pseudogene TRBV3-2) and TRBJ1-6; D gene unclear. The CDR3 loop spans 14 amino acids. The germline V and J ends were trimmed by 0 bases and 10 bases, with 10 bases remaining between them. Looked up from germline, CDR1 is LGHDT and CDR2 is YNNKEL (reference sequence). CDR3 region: CASSQDPGSSPLHF. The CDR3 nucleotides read TGTGCCAGCAGCCAAGATCCAGGTTCCTCACCCCTCCACTTT.

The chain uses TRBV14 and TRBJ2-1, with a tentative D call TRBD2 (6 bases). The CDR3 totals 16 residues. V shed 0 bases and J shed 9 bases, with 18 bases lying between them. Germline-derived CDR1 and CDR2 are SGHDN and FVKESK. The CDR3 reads CASSQDYLAPNGEQFF. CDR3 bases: TGTGCCAGCAGCCAAGATTACCTAGCGCCCAACGGTGAGCAGTTCTTC.

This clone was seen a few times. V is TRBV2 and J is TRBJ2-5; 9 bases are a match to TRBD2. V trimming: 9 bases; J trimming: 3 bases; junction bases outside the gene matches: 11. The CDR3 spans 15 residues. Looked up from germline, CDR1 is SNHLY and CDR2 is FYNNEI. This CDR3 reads CASNGGGELKETQYF. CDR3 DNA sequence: TGTGCCAGTAACGGCGGGGGGGAATTGAAAGAGACCCAGTACTTC.

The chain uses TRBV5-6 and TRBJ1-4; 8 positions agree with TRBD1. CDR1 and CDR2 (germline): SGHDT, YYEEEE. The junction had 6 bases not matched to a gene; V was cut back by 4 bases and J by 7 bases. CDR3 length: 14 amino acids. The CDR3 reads CASSLRDRSEKLFF. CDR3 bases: TGTGCCAGCAGCCTCCGGGACAGGTCTGAAAAACTGTTTTTT.

The CDR3 here is CASSSGDYGYTF. The CDR3 DNA reads TGTGCCAGCAGCTCTGGAGACTATGGCTACACCTTC. This chain links TRBV5-6 with TRBJ1-2; no definite D call. Trimming stripped 3 bases from V and 3 bases from J, with 6 bases between. CDR3 length: 12 residues. The V gene's germline CDR1 is SGHDT and CDR2 YYEEEE.

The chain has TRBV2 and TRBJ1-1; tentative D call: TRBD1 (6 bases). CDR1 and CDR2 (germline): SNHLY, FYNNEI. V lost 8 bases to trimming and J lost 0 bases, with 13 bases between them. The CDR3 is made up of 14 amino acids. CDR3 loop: CASPEAGVNTEAFF. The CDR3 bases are TGTGCCAGCCCAGAGGCAGGGGTGAACACTGAAGCTTTCTTT.

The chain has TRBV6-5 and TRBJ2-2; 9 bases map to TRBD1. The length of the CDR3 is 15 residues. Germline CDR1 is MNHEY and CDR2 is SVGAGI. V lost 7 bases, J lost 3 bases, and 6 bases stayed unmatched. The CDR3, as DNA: TGTGCCAGCACCAAACAGGGGGCGGACACCGGGGAGCTGTTTTTT. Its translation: CASTKQGADTGELFF.

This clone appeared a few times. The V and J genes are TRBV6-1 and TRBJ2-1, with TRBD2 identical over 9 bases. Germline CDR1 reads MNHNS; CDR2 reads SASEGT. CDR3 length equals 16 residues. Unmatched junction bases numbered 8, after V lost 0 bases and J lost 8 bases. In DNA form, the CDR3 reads TGTGCCAGCAGTGAAGCGCCGGCGGGGGGGCCTTATGAGCAGTTCTTC. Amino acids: CASSEAPAGGPYEQFF.

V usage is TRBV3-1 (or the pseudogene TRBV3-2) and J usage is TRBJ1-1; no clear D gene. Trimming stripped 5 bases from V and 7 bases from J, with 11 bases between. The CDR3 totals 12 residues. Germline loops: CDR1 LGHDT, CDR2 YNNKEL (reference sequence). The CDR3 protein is CASSTGRLEAFF. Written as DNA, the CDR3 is TGTGCCAGCAGCACCGGCAGACTTGAAGCTTTCTTT.

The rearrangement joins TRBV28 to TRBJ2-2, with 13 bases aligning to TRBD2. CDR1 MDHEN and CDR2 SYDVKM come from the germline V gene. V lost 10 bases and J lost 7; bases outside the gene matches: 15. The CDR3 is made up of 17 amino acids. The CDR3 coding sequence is TGTGCCACCGGGGGGGGACTAGCGGGGCCCTCAGGCGGGGAGCTGTTTTTT. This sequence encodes CATGGGLAGPSGGELFF.

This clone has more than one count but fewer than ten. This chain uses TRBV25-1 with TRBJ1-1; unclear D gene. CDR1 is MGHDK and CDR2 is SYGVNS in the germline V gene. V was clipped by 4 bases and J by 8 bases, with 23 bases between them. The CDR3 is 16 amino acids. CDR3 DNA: TGTGCCAGCAGTGTAGTACTAGGACTCTCCGTGGTAGAAGCTTTCTTT. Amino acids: CASSVVLGLSVVEAFF.

Here the CDR3 reads CASSLGQNSGNTIYF. CDR3 nucleotides: TGTGCCAGCTCACTGGGACAGAACTCTGGAAACACCATATATTTT. V is TRBV18 and J is TRBJ1-3, with 7 bases fitting TRBD1. Trimming took 4 bases from V and 0 from J; bases not matched to a gene: 3. This CDR3 is built from 15 residues. From germline, CDR1 is KGHSH and CDR2 LQKENI.

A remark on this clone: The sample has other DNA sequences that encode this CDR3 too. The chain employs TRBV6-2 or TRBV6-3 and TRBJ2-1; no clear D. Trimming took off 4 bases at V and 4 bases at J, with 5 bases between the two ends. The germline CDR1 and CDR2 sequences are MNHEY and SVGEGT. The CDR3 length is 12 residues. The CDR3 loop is CASSLLYNEQFF. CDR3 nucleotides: TGTGCCAGCAGTTTACTTTACAATGAGCAGTTCTTC.

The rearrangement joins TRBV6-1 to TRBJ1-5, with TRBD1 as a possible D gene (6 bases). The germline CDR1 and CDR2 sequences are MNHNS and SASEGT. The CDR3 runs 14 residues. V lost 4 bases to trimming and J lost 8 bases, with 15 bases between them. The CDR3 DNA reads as TGTGCCAGCAGTGTCCGGGACAAAGGGAAGCCCCAGCATTTT. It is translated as CASSVRDKGKPQHF.

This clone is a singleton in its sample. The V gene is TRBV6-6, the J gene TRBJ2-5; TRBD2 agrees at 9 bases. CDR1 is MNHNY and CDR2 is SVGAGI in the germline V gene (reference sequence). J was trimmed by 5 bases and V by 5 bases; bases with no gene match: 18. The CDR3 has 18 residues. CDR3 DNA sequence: TGTGCCAGCAGTGGATCCTTGCGGGAGGGCCTCATCGGGGAGACCCAGTACTTC. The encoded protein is CASSGSLREGLIGETQYF.

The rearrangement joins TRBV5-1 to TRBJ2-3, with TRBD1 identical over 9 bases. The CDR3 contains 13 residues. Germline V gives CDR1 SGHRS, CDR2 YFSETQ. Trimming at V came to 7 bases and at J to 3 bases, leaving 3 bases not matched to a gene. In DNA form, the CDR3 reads TGCGCCAGCGGGGACAGGGTAACAGATACGCAGTATTTT. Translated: CASGDRVTDTQYF.

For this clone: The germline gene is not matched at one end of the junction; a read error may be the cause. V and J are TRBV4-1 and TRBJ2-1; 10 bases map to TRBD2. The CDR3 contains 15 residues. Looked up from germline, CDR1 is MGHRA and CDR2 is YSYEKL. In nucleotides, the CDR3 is TGCACCAGCAGCCCGCTAGCGGGGGCCTACAATGAGCAGTTCTTC. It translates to CTSSPLAGAYNEQFF.

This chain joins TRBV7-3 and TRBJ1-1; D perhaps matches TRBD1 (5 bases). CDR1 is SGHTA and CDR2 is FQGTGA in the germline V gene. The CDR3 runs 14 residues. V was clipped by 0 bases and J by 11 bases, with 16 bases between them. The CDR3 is CASSLTRVPGDAFF. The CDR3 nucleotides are TGTGCCAGCAGCTTAACGCGGGTTCCGGGGGATGCTTTCTTT.

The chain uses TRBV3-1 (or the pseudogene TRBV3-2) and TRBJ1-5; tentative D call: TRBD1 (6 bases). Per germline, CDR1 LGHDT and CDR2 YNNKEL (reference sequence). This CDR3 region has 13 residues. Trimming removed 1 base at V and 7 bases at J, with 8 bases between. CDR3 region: CASSQGTVQPQHF. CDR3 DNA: TGTGCCAGCAGCCAAGGGACAGTGCAGCCCCAGCATTTT.

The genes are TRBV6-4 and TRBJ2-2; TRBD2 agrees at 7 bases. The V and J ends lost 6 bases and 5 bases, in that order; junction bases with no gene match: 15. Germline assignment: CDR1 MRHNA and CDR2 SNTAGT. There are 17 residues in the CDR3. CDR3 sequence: CASRISITAGRTGELFF. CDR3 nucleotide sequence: TGTGCCAGCAGGATTTCCATAACGGCCGGGAGGACCGGGGAGCTGTTTTTT.

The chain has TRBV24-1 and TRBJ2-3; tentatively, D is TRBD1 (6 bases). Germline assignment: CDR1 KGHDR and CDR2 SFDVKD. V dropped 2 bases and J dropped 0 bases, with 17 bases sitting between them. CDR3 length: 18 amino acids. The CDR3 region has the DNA TGTGCCACCAGTGATTCCGGGACACAGAAATCTAGCACAGATACGCAGTATTTT. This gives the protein CATSDSGTQKSSTDTQYF.

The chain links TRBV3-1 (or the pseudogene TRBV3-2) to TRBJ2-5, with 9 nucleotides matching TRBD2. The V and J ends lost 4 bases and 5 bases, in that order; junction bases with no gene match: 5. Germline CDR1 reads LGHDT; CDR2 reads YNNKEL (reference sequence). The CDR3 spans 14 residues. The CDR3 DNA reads TGTGCCAGCAGCCTAGGCGGGAGGGTGGAGACCCAGTACTTC. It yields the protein CASSLGGRVETQYF.

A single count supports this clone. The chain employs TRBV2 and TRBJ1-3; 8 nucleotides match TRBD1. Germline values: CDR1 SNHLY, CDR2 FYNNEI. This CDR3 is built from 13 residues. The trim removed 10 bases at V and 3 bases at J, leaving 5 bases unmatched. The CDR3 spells CATDRGDGNTIYF. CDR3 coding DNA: TGTGCCACCGACAGGGGAGATGGAAACACCATATATTTT.

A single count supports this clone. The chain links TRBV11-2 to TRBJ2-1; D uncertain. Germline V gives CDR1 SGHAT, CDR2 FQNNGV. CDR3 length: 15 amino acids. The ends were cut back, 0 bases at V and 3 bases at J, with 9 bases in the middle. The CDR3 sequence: CASSLEGRVYNEQFF. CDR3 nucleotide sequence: TGTGCCAGCAGCTTAGAAGGCCGGGTCTACAATGAGCAGTTCTTC.

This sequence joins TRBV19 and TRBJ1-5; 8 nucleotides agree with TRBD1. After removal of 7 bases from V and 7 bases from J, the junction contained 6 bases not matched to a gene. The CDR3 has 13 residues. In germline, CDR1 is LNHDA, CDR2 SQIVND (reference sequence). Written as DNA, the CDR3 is TGTGCCAGTAATCAACAGGGGGAACAGCCCCAGCATTTT. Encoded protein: CASNQQGEQPQHF.

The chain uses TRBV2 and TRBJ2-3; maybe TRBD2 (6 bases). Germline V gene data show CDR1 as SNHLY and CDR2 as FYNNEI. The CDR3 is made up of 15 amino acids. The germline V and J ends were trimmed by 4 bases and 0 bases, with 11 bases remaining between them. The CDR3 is CASSADYASTDTQYF. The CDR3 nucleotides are TGTGCCAGCAGTGCGGACTACGCTAGCACAGATACGCAGTATTTT.

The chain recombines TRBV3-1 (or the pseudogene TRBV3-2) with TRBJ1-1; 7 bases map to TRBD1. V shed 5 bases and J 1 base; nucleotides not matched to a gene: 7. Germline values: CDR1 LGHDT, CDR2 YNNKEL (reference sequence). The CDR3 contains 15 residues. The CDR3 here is CASSSSDRRNTEAFF. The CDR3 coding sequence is TGTGCCAGCAGCTCCTCGGACAGGAGGAACACTGAAGCTTTCTTT.

CDR3: CASSLQGATEAFF. The CDR3 nucleotides read TGTGCCAGTAGTCTACAGGGGGCGACTGAAGCTTTCTTT. V usage is TRBV19 and J usage is TRBJ1-1; 9 bases match TRBD1. V lost 5 bases, J lost 5 bases, and 3 bases stayed unmatched. The CDR3 covers 13 residues. The germline V gene encodes CDR1 LNHDA and CDR2 SQIVND (reference sequence).